The next 26 T cell receptor beta chains were all read from a single sample in a study of identical twins. MiXCR, applied by TCRdb to the 5' RACE reads, yields one record per CDR3 protein. The sample records about 260,000 distinct CDR3 sequences, around 7% being singletons. This sample also belongs to another study, concerning yellow fever vaccine responses in identical twins.

Specimen: memory (CD45RO+) T cells sorted from blood. These receptors were obtained from a woman between 18 and 29 years old in good health.

The chain carries TRBV13 and TRBJ2-1, with TRBD2 matching over 11 bases. V gave up 4 bases and J gave up 0 bases; unmatched junction bases: 14. The CDR3 is 20 residues long. CDR1 and CDR2 from the germline V gene are PRHDT and FYEKMQ (reference sequence). DNA for the CDR3: TGTGCCAGCAGCTCAACAGGATCTAGCGGGAGGCCGAGCTCCTACAATGAGCAGTTCTTC. This gives the protein CASSSTGSSGRPSSYNEQFF.

The chain links TRBV10-3 to TRBJ1-1; D unclear. Germline V CDR1 and CDR2: ENHRY, SYGVKD. V lost 3 bases, J lost 0 bases, and 2 bases lay in between. This CDR3 is built from 12 residues. CDR3 region: CAISEMNTEAFF. In DNA form, the CDR3 reads TGTGCCATCAGTGAAATGAACACTGAAGCTTTCTTT.

This clonotype was detected only a few times. This chain links TRBV5-1 with TRBJ1-1; 8 nucleotides line up with TRBD1. Germline-derived CDR1 and CDR2 are SGHRS and YFSETQ. Trimming at V came to 2 bases and at J to 13 bases, leaving 7 bases not matched to a gene. The CDR3 is 12 residues long. This chain's CDR3 is CASSLQGGIVFF. CDR3 nucleotides: TGCGCCAGCAGCTTACAGGGGGGGATTGTTTTCTTT. Drawing the rest from reference TRBV5-1 and TRBJ1-1, the complete variable domain is KAGVTQTPRYLIKTRGQQVTLSCSPISGHRSVSWYQQTPGQGLQFLFEYFSETQRNKGNFPGRFSGRQFSNSRSEMNVSTLELGDSALYLCASSLQGGIVFFGQGTRLTVV.

This clonotype occurred a few times. The rearrangement links TRBV3-1 to TRBJ2-1, with 13 bases that match TRBD2. The germline CDR1 and CDR2 sequences are LGHDT and YNNKEL (reference sequence). The CDR3 is 15 amino acids. The trim removed 6 bases at V and 6 bases at J, leaving 5 bases unmatched. The CDR3 region is CASSQGLAGSNEQFF. The CDR3 DNA is TGTGCCAGCAGTCAGGGACTAGCGGGATCCAATGAGCAGTTCTTC.

This clonotype was seen a handful of times. V usage is TRBV20-1 and J usage is TRBJ2-1; maybe TRBD2 (5 bases). Trimming cost V 6 bases and J 3 bases, with 12 bases left between them. The CDR3 consists of 13 residues. Germline CDR1 is DFQATT and CDR2 is SNEGSKA (reference sequence). The CDR3 DNA is TGCAGTGCCTCCGGGGTCCTCTACAATGAGCAGTTCTTC. The encoded protein is CSASGVLYNEQFF.

The sample holds a few counts of this clonotype. This rearrangement joins TRBV12-3 or TRBV12-4 to TRBJ1-5; D remains ambiguous. The V end was cut by 5 bases, the J end by 1 base, with 9 bases between. The CDR3 length is 14 residues. This CDR3 is CASSEGTSNQPQHF. DNA for the CDR3: TGTGCCAGCAGTGAGGGAACGAGCAATCAGCCCCAGCATTTT.

This clonotype was recorded many times. This rearrangement joins TRBV9 to TRBJ2-3; TRBD2 matches at 7 bases. Germline CDR1 and CDR2: SGDLS and YYNGEE. This CDR3 has 15 residues. Unmatched junction bases numbered 5, after V lost 3 bases and J lost 1 base. The CDR3 DNA reads TGTGCCAGCAGCGAATCGGGGGGACGCACAGATACGCAGTATTTT. Residues: CASSESGGRTDTQYF.

V and J are TRBV2 and TRBJ2-3; D is perhaps TRBD1 or TRBD2 (5 bases each). This CDR3 has 14 residues. Trimming pared 5 bases from V and 3 bases from J, leaving 12 bases between. In germline, CDR1 is SNHLY, CDR2 FYNNEI. For the CDR3, the DNA is TGTGCCAGCAGTTCGGGACGGTTAACAGATACGCAGTATTTT. Protein sequence: CASSSGRLTDTQYF.

This sequence joins TRBV20-1 and TRBJ2-7, with 7 bases fitting TRBD1. The trim removed 3 bases at V and 5 bases at J, leaving 4 bases unmatched. The V gene's germline CDR1 is DFQATT and CDR2 SNEGSKA (reference sequence). The CDR3 loop spans 12 amino acids. CDR3: CSARGDRHEQYV. CDR3 bases: TGCAGTGCTAGGGGGGACAGACACGAGCAGTACGTC.

In this sample, this clonotype turned up a few times. V gene TRBV6-1 combines with J gene TRBJ2-1, with TRBD2 matching over 9 bases. CDR1 and CDR2 (germline): MNHNS, SASEGT. V lost 6 bases, J lost 6 bases, and 12 bases stayed unmatched. The CDR3 is 16 residues long. The CDR3, as DNA: TGTGCCAGCAGCACAGGACTAGCGTCTTTCTCCAATGAGCAGTTCTTC. Its protein is CASSTGLASFSNEQFF.

Concerning this clonotype itself: Just one base apart from a much larger clone, this may be a read error. The chain is built from TRBV29-1 and TRBJ2-3; tentatively, D is TRBD2 (7 bases). Germline V gene data show CDR1 as SQVTM and CDR2 as ANQGSEA. Trimming pared 4 bases from V and 3 bases from J, leaving 17 bases between. The CDR3 extends over 15 amino acids. CDR3 loop: CSVVGAGAKTDTQYF. The CDR3 region has the DNA TGCAGCGTTGTAGGGGCGGGGGCCAAAACAGATACGCAGTATTTT.

This rearrangement joins TRBV9 to TRBJ2-2; D is unclear. V lost 0 bases and J lost 0, with 9 bases in between. Germline assignment: CDR1 SGDLS and CDR2 YYNGEE. This CDR3 spans 16 amino acids. CDR3 in DNA: TGTGCCAGCAGCGTAGGTGTCAGCTCGAACACCGGGGAGCTGTTTTTT. Translation gives CASSVGVSSNTGELFF.

A few counts support this clonotype. The CDR3 bases are TGTGCCAGCTCACCAGAGGGTTTTGACAATCAGCCCCAGCATTTT. It is translated as CASSPEGFDNQPQHF. This chain joins TRBV18 and TRBJ1-5; D gene uncertain. Germline assignment: CDR1 KGHSH and CDR2 LQKENI. Trimming cost V 2 bases and J 3 bases, with 11 bases left between them. CDR3 length equals 15 residues.

In this sample, this clonotype turned up many times. V and J are TRBV7-2 and TRBJ2-1; 7 bases are a match to TRBD2. V trimming: 3 bases; J trimming: 5 bases; junction bases outside the gene matches: 10. This CDR3 region has 16 residues. CDR1 is SGHTA, CDR2 FQGNSA, per germline. For the CDR3, the DNA is TGTGCCAGCAGCTTCTCTCCTAGCGGACCCAACAATGAGCAGTTCTTC. Its translation: CASSFSPSGPNNEQFF.

This clonotype showed up many times. The chain combines TRBV5-1 with TRBJ2-2; D possibly corresponds to TRBD1 (5 bases). The CDR3 sequence is 16 residues long. Trimming shortened V by 2 bases and J by 1 base, and 12 bases separated the two germline ends. The germline V gene has CDR1 SGHRS and CDR2 YFSETQ. The CDR3 nucleotides are TGCGCCAGCAGCTTACCCCGGACAAAGAACACCGGGGAGCTGTTTTTT. As protein: CASSLPRTKNTGELFF.

This clonotype was found a few times. The rearrangement joins TRBV5-4 to TRBJ2-1; 10 nucleotides agree with TRBD1. This CDR3 is built from 15 residues. V was pared by 5 bases and J by 4 bases, with 6 bases of the junction left unmatched. Per the germline V gene, CDR1 is SGHNT and CDR2 is YYREEE (reference sequence). Written as DNA, the CDR3 is TGTGCCAGCAGTCCAGACAGGGGGCGGTACAATGAGCAGTTCTTC. It is translated as CASSPDRGRYNEQFF.

This clonotype has just a few counts. The chain has TRBV6-6 and TRBJ2-3; D not certain. V lost 6 bases to trimming and J lost 6 bases, with 10 bases between them. CDR1 and CDR2 (germline): MNHNY, SVGAGI (reference sequence). This CDR3 contains 12 residues. This CDR3 is CASSASWDTQYF. CDR3 DNA: TGTGCCAGCAGCGCGAGTTGGGATACGCAGTATTTT.

The chain has TRBV7-2 and TRBJ2-2, with D tentatively TRBD2 (5 bases). CDR1 and CDR2 from the germline V gene are SGHTA and FQGNSA. CDR3 length: 17 amino acids. The germline V and J ends were trimmed by 5 bases and 0 bases, with 16 bases remaining between them. This CDR3 reads CASSPTGLTSNTGELFF. The CDR3, as DNA: TGTGCCAGCAGCCCAACCGGACTGACCTCGAACACCGGGGAGCTGTTTTTT.

This clonotype was found a few times. V usage is TRBV7-6 and J usage is TRBJ2-2; 10 bases are a match to TRBD1. The CDR3 spans 15 residues. The V segment lost 5 bases and the J segment 4 bases; nucleotides outside the gene matches: 4. Germline V gene lookup returns CDR1 SGHVS and CDR2 FNYEAQ. The CDR3 loop is CASSPTGGSTGELFF. The DNA of the CDR3 is TGTGCCAGCAGCCCGACAGGGGGCAGCACCGGGGAGCTGTTTTTT.

The sample holds many counts of this clonotype. The chain uses TRBV29-1 and TRBJ1-2; a possible D gene is TRBD1 (5 bases). V gave up 4 bases and J gave up 2 bases, with 11 bases separating them. Germline V gives CDR1 SQVTM, CDR2 ANQGSEA. The CDR3 consists of 13 residues. The CDR3 DNA reads as TGCAGCGTTGGTACGGGACCCAACTATGGCTACACCTTC. This gives the protein CSVGTGPNYGYTF.

This clonotype showed up just a few times. The rearrangement joins TRBV15 to TRBJ2-5; D may correspond to TRBD1 or TRBD2 (5 bases each). V was shortened by 0 bases and J by 3 bases, with 8 bases between the two germline ends. The CDR3 covers 14 residues. Germline CDR1 and CDR2: LNHNV and YYDKDF (reference sequence). For the CDR3, the DNA is TGTGCCACCAGCAGAGATGGGGGTAAAGAGACCCAGTACTTC. The encoded protein is CATSRDGGKETQYF.

In this sample, this clonotype turned up many times. V usage is TRBV10-3 and J usage is TRBJ1-1; 9 nucleotides line up with TRBD1. The germline V gene has CDR1 ENHRY and CDR2 SYGVKD. This CDR3 is 13 amino acids long. The V and J ends lost 6 bases and 5 bases, in that order; junction bases with no gene match: 4. CDR3 in amino acids: CAIRGQGGTEAFF. The CDR3 DNA is TGTGCCATCAGGGGACAGGGAGGGACTGAAGCTTTCTTT.

This clonotype was recorded a few times. The rearrangement uses TRBV4-1 and TRBJ2-1; 11 bases are a match to TRBD2. The CDR3 covers 17 residues. The J segment lost 9 bases and the V segment lost 3 bases, leaving 13 bases of the junction unmatched. The V gene's germline CDR1 is MGHRA and CDR2 YSYEKL. In DNA form, the CDR3 reads TGCGCCAGCAGCCATGGTCGGCTTAGCGGGAGGGCCGGTGAGCAGTTCTTC. This encodes CASSHGRLSGRAGEQFF.

This clonotype was counted at least ten times. This chain uses TRBV29-1 with TRBJ2-1, with 10 bases lining up with TRBD2. The CDR3 is made up of 15 amino acids. The V and J ends lost 3 bases and 6 bases, in that order; junction bases with no gene match: 8. CDR1 is SQVTM and CDR2 is ANQGSEA in the germline V gene. This CDR3 reads CSVDSGGSPSNEQFF. In nucleotides, the CDR3 is TGCAGCGTTGATAGCGGGGGGTCCCCCAGCAATGAGCAGTTCTTC.

This clonotype has just a few counts. The rearrangement links TRBV7-3 to TRBJ2-3, with TRBD2 matching over 9 bases. The CDR3 covers 15 residues. V was pared by 5 bases and J by 4 bases, with 7 bases of the junction left unmatched. Germline V lookup: CDR1 SGHTA, CDR2 FQGTGA. In nucleotides, the CDR3 is TGTGCCAGCAGCCTCCTAGCGGGACTGGCAGATACGCAGTATTTT. This gives the protein CASSLLAGLADTQYF.

Only a few counts were recorded for this clonotype. This chain uses TRBV5-1 with TRBJ2-5, with D perhaps TRBD2 (7 bases). Germline V lookup: CDR1 SGHRS, CDR2 YFSETQ. Trimming removed 0 bases at V and 1 base at J, with 13 bases between. This CDR3 contains 16 residues. The CDR3 is CASSLEGGGFQETQYF. CDR3 nucleotide sequence: TGCGCCAGCAGCTTGGAGGGGGGGGGCTTCCAAGAGACCCAGTACTTC.